This section outlines one T cell receptor beta chain sequence together with its context. This sample is part of a study of T cell changes during pregnancy in multiple sclerosis. This CDR3 has 11 residues. V shed 6 bases and J shed 5 bases, with 7 bases lying between them. Germline V lookup: CDR1 MDHEN, CDR2 SYDVKM. Repertoires were generated with immunoSEQ multiplex PCR, while TCRdb's copy carries only in-frame clones and drops some. In the table there are fewer than 90,000 clones, about 94% of which are singletons. The starting material was peripheral blood, obtained after pregnancy. The chain employs TRBV28 and TRBJ1-2; no firm D call. The origin of this receptor is a female donor in good health, enrolled as a control in a pregnancy study. In DNA form, the CDR3 reads TGTGCCAGCAGCCCTTCGTATGGCTACACCTTC. It codes for CASSPSYGYTF.